This TCR beta chain was captured in a study of cytomegalovirus exposure and HLA in healthy donors. PCR involved 60 Vbeta and 13 Jbeta primers. The authors' processing: A later analysis counted approximately 80 million unique TCR beta chains, some 10 million shared. Generated by immunoSEQ multiplex PCR, the TCRdb table keeps only in-frame clones and is missing some. Clonal size and the V and J genes are those of that table, whereas D and trimming came from the DNA. The sample yields about 150,000 clones, almost 80% seen once. The specimen sequenced was PBMCs. The TCR comes from a woman aged 40 to 50 in good health and CMV-seropositive.

The CDR3 protein is CASSRGTTSTDTQYF. CDR3 in DNA: TGCGCCAGCAGCAGGGGGACAACCAGCACAGATACGCAGTATTTT. The chain carries TRBV5-1 and TRBJ2-3; D is possibly TRBD1 (6 bases). CDR3 length: 15 residues. Germline V CDR1 and CDR2: SGHRS, YFSETQ. Trimming removed 4 bases from V and 0 bases from J, with 12 bases in between.